Sequencing of this T cell receptor beta chain was carried out in a study of CD8+ T cells in alopecia areata. CDR1 is SQVTM, CDR2 ANQGSEA, per germline. Deletions cut 3 bases from V and 6 bases from J, with 15 bases between. CDR3 size: 13 residues. This clone turned up a few times. Noted treatment: oral pan-JAK inhibitor, 5-10 mg twice daily. Both peripheral blood and punch biopsies of lesional scalp skin were obtained from patients who had alopecia areata. Extraction of RNA preceded its reverse transcription into cDNA, which served as the sequencing template. Method: immunoSEQ multiplex PCR; TCRdb's copy keeps in-frame clones and lacks some. Of approximately 170,000 clones in the sample, around three fifths are singletons; the top ten hold more than 13%.

The sequence was obtained from a human donor with alopecia areata. The genes are TRBV29-1 and TRBJ2-7; D gene unclear. This sample comprised CD4+ T cells sorted from blood, obtained at week 24, from a patient treated with tofacitinib. The CDR3 loop is CSVEGFLGVEQYF. CDR3 in DNA: TGCAGCGTTGAGGGCTTCCTTGGGGTCGAGCAGTACTTC.